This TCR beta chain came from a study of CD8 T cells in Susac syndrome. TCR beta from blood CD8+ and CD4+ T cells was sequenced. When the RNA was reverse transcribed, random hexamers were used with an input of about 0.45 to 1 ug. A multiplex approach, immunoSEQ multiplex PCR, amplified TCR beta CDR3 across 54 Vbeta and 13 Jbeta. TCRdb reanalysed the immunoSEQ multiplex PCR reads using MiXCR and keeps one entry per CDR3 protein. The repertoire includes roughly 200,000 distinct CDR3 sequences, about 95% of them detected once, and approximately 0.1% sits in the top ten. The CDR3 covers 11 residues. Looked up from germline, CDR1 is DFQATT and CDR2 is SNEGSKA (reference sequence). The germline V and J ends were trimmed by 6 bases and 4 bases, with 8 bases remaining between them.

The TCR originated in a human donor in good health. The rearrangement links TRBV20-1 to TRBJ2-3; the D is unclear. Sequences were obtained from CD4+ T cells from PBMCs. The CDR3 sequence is CSAKVPDTQYF. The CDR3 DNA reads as TGCAGTGCCAAAGTCCCAGATACGCAGTATTTT.